A single sample is the source of the 10 T cell receptor beta chains below, sequenced in a study of PD-L1 blockade in urothelial cancer. The protocol was immunoSEQ multiplex PCR, while the TCRdb copy is restricted to in-frame clones and leaves out a portion. The sample contains some 24,000 clones, less than 90% of which appear only once. The sequencing used PBMCs, collected around atezolizumab (anti-PD-L1) treatment. All receptors derive from a man aged 65 to 85 with urothelial cancer.

The chain combines TRBV19 with TRBJ2-6; TRBD1 matches at 8 bases. This CDR3 has 15 residues. V shed 7 bases, J shed 0 bases, and the junction held 2 bases outside the gene matches. The germline CDR1 and CDR2 sequences are LNHDA and SQIVND (reference sequence). The CDR3 reads CASTDRASGANVLTF. CDR3 nucleotide sequence: TGTGCCAGTACGGACAGGGCCTCTGGGGCCAACGTCCTGACTTTC.

This clone was picked up a small number of times. The chain joins TRBV18 to TRBJ2-4; 9 nucleotides agree with TRBD2. The V gene's germline CDR1 is KGHSH and CDR2 LQKENI. The length of the CDR3 is 19 residues. V lost 5 bases to trimming and J lost 1 base; unmatched junction nucleotides: 15. The CDR3 coding sequence is TGTGCCAGCTCATTTCGGGACAGAACTACTAGCGGGGCCAAAAACATTCAGTACTTC. Its protein is CASSFRDRTTSGAKNIQYF.

This chain joins TRBV10-3 and TRBJ2-1; 8 bases line up with TRBD2. CDR1 is ENHRY, CDR2 SYGVKD, per germline. The junction had 5 bases not matched to a gene; V was cut back by 5 bases and J by 5 bases. CDR3 length: 14 residues. The CDR3 DNA follows: TGTGCCATCAGTCGGACTAGCCCCAACAATGAGCAGTTCTTC. This translates into CAISRTSPNNEQFF.

The J gene is TRBJ2-1, the V gene TRBV13; 7 bases agree with TRBD2. Per germline, CDR1 PRHDT and CDR2 FYEKMQ (reference sequence). With V trimmed by 5 bases and J by 0 bases, 10 bases remained unmatched. This CDR3 has 17 residues. The CDR3 coding sequence is TGTGCCAGCAGCCCCTATACGCGGGGGAGCTCCTACAATGAGCAGTTCTTC. Amino acids: CASSPYTRGSSYNEQFF.

This chain connects TRBV5-1 to TRBJ1-5; possibly TRBD1 for D (6 bases). There are 17 residues in the CDR3. With 4 bases removed from V and 3 bases from J, the gap between germline ends came to 20 bases. Germline assignment: CDR1 SGHRS and CDR2 YFSETQ. In DNA, the CDR3 is TGCGCCAGCAGCCAACGCCCTCAGGGGACCCACAATCAGCCCCAGCATTTT. This translates into CASSQRPQGTHNQPQHF.

The CDR3 DNA reads as TGTGCCAGCAGTGACTCGACAGCTCACAATGAGCAGTTCTTC. Translation: CASSDSTAHNEQFF. The V gene is TRBV6-4, the J gene TRBJ2-1; maybe TRBD1 (5 bases). The CDR3 is 14 residues long. V dropped 0 bases and J dropped 5 bases, with 8 bases sitting between them. Germline V gene data show CDR1 as MRHNA and CDR2 as SNTAGT.

The chain uses TRBV6-1 and TRBJ2-7; 9 nucleotides match TRBD1. V gave up 6 bases and J gave up 2 bases; unmatched junction bases: 5. The CDR3 consists of 14 residues. CDR1 MNHNS and CDR2 SASEGT come from the germline V gene. In DNA, the CDR3 is TGTGCCAGCAGAGATAACAGGGGGCCCTACGAGCAGTACTTC. As protein: CASRDNRGPYEQYF.

There are a few counts of this clone. The chain combines TRBV6-1 with TRBJ2-4; D may be TRBD2 (5 bases). The germline V gene encodes CDR1 MNHNS and CDR2 SASEGT. CDR3 length: 16 residues. With 2 bases removed from V and 2 bases from J, the gap between germline ends came to 13 bases. The DNA of the CDR3 is TGTGCCAGCAGTGAATCCCTAGGCGGGTCCAAAAACATTCAGTACTTC. Translated: CASSESLGGSKNIQYF.

V is TRBV30 and J is TRBJ1-4, with 7 bases matching TRBD1. This CDR3 comprises 14 residues. After removal of 2 bases from V and 13 bases from J, the junction contained 13 bases not matched to a gene. Germline V CDR1 and CDR2: GTSNPN, SVGIG (reference sequence). In nucleotides, the CDR3 is TGTGCCTGGAGTTCCCGGGACAGCCCCCTTATACTGTTTTTT. The encoded protein is CAWSSRDSPLILFF.

V usage is TRBV27 and J usage is TRBJ2-7; TRBD1 matches 9 bases. V dropped 0 bases and J dropped 4; count of bases not matched to a gene: 13. From germline, CDR1 is MNHEY and CDR2 SMNVEV (reference sequence). The CDR3 consists of 18 residues. The CDR3: CASSLSRTGAGVLYEQYF. CDR3 coding DNA: TGTGCCAGCAGTTTATCCCGGACAGGGGCTGGGGTTTTATACGAGCAGTACTTC.